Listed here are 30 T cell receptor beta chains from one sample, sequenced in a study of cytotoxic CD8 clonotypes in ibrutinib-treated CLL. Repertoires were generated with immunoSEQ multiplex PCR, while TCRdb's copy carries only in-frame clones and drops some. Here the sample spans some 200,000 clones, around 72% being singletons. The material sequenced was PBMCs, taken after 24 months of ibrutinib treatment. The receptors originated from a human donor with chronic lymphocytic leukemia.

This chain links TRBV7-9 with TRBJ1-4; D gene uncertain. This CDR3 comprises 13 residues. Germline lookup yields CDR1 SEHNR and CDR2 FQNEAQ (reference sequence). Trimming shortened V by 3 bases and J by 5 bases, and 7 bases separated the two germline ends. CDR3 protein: CASSFSANEKLFF. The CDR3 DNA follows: TGTGCCAGCAGCTTCTCAGCAAATGAAAAACTGTTTTTT.

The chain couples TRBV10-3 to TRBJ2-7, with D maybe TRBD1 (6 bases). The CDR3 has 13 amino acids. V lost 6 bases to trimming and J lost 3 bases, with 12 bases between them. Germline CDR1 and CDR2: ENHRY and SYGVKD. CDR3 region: CAIRDSPFYEQYF. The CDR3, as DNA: TGTGCCATCAGGGACAGCCCCTTCTACGAGCAGTACTTC.

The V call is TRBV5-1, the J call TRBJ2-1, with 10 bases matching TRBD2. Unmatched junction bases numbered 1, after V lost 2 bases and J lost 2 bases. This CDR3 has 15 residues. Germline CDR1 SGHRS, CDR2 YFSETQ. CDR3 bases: TGCGCCAGCAGCTTTACTAGCGGGACCTACAATGAGCAGTTCTTC. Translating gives CASSFTSGTYNEQFF. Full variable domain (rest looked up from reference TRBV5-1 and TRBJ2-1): KAGVTQTPRYLIKTRGQQVTLSCSPISGHRSVSWYQQTPGQGLQFLFEYFSETQRNKGNFPGRFSGRQFSNSRSEMNVSTLELGDSALYLCASSFTSGTYNEQFFGPGTRLTVL.

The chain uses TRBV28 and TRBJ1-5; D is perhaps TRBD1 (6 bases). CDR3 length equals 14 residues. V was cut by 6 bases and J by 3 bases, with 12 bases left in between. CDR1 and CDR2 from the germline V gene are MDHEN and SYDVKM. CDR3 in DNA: TGTGCCAGCAGCACAGGACAGCTCAATCAGCCCCAGCATTTT. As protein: CASSTGQLNQPQHF.

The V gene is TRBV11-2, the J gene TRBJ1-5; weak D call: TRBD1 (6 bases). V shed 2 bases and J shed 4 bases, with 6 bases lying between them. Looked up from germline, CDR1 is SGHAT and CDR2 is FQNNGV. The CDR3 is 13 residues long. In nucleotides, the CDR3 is TGTGCCAGCAGCTTACAGGGGAATCAGCCCCAGCATTTT. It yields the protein CASSLQGNQPQHF.

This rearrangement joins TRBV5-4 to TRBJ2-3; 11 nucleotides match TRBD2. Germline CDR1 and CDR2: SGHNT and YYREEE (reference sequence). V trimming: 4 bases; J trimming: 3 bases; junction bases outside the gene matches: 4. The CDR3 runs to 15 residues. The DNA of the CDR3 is TGTGCCAGCAGCCTTAGCGGGAGGGATACAGATACGCAGTATTTT. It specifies CASSLSGRDTDTQYF.

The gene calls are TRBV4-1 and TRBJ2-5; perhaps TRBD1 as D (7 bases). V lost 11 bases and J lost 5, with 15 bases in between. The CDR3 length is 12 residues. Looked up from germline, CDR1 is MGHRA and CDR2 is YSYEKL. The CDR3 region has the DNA TGCGCCGCCTACTCAGGGGGGGAGACCCAGTACTTC. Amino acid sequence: CAAYSGGETQYF.

The CDR3 DNA reads as TGTGCCAGCAGTTTAGATGACAGGGGTTGGGAGACCCAGTACTTC. Its protein product is CASSLDDRGWETQYF. The J gene is TRBJ2-5, the V gene TRBV27, with 8 bases lining up with TRBD1. Per the germline V gene, CDR1 is MNHEY and CDR2 is SMNVEV (reference sequence). CDR3 size: 15 residues. The ends lost 2 bases at V and 5 bases at J; junction bases unmatched: 7.

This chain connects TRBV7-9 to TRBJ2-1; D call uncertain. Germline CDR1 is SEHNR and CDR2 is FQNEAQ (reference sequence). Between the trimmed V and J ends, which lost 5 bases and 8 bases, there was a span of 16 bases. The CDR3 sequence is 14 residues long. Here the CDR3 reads CASSRRGFVHEQFF. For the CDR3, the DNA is TGTGCCAGCAGCCGTCGTGGGTTCGTCCATGAGCAGTTCTTC.

The CDR3 loop reads CATSRDWRGETQYF. In DNA, the CDR3 is TGTGCCACCAGCAGAGATTGGAGAGGAGAGACCCAGTACTTC. This chain joins TRBV15 and TRBJ2-5; D is uncertain. The length of the CDR3 is 14 residues. The germline CDR1 and CDR2 sequences are LNHNV and YYDKDF (reference sequence). Trimming pared 0 bases from V and 4 bases from J, leaving 9 bases between.

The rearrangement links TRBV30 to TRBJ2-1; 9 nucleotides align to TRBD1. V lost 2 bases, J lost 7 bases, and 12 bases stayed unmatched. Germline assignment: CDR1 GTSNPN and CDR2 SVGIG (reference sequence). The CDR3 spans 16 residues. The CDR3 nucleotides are TGTGCCTGGAGTCAACCGGGACAGGGCACGCGAAATGAGCAGTTCTTC. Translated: CAWSQPGQGTRNEQFF.

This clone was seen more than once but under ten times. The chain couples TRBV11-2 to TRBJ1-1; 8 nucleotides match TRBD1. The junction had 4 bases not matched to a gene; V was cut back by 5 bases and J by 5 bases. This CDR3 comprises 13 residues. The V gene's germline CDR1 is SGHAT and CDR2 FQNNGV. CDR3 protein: CASSQQGGTEAFF. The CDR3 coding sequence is TGTGCCAGCAGCCAACAGGGGGGAACTGAAGCTTTCTTT. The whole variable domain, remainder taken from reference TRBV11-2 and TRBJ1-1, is EAGVAQSPRYKIIEKRQSVAFWCNPISGHATLYWYQQILGQGPKLLIQFQNNGVVDDSQLPKDRFSAERLKGVDSTLKIQPAKLEDSAVYLCASSQQGGTEAFFGQGTRLTVV.

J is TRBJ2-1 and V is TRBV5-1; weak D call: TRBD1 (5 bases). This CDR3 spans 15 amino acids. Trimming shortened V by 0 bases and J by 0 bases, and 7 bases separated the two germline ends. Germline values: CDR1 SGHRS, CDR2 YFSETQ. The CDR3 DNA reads TGCGCCAGCAGCTTGGAGACAGCCTCCTACAATGAGCAGTTCTTC. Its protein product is CASSLETASYNEQFF.

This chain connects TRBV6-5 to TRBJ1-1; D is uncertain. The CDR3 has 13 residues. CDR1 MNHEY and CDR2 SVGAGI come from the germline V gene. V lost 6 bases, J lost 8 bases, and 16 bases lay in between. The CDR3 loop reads CASRTTRAEEAFF. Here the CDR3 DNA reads TGTGCCAGCAGAACCACGAGGGCAGAGGAAGCTTTCTTT.

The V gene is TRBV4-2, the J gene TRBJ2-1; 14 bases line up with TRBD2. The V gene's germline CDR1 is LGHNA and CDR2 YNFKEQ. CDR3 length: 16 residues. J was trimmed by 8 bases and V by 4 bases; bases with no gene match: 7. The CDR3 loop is CASSPGTSGSMDEQFF. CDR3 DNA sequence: TGTGCCAGCAGCCCCGGGACTAGCGGGAGTATGGATGAGCAGTTCTTC.

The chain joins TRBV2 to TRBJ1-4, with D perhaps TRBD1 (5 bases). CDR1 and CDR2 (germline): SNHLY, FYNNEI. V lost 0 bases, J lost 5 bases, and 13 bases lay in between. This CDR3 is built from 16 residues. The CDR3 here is CASSEALGGGNEKLFF. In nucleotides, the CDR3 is TGTGCCAGCAGTGAAGCCCTCGGGGGGGGGAATGAAAAACTGTTTTTT. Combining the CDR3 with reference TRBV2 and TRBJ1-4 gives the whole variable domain EPEVTQTPSHQVTQMGQEVILRCVPISNHLYFYWYRQILGQKVEFLVSFYNNEISEKSEIFDDQFSVERPDGSNFTLKIRSTKLEDSAMYFCASSEALGGGNEKLFFGSGTQLSVL.

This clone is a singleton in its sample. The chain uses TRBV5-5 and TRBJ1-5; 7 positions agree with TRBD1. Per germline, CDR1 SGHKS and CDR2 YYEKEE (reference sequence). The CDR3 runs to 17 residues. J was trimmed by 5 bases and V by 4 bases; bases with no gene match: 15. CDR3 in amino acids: CASSPLPEGQFDQPQHF. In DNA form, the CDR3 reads TGTGCCAGCAGCCCCCTGCCCGAGGGACAGTTTGATCAGCCCCAGCATTTT.

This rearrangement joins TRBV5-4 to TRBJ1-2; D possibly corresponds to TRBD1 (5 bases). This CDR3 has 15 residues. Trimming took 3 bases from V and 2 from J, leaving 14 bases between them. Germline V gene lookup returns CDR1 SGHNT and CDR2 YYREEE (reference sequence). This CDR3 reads CASSSDIGGNYGYTF. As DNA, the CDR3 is TGTGCCAGCAGCTCGGATATTGGGGGGAACTATGGCTACACCTTC.

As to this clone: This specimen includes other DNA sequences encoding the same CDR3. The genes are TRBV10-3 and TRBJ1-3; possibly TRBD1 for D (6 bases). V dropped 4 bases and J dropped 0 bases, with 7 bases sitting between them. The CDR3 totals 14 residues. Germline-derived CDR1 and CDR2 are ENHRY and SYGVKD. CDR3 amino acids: CAISGTDSGNTIYF. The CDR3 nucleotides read TGTGCCATCAGTGGGACAGACTCTGGAAACACCATATATTTT.

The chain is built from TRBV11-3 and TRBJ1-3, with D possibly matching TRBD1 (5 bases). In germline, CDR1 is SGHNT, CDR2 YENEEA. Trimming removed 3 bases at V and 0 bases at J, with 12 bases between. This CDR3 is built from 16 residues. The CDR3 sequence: CASSLGTGSSGNTIYF. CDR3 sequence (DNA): TGTGCCAGCAGCTTGGGGACGGGAAGCTCTGGAAACACCATATATTTT.

The CDR3 DNA sequence: TGTGCCAGCAGTTGGACAGGGGGACCGGGCTATGGCTACACCTTC. It is translated as CASSWTGGPGYGYTF. The gene calls are TRBV27 and TRBJ1-2, with 10 bases matching TRBD1. Germline V gene data show CDR1 as MNHEY and CDR2 as SMNVEV (reference sequence). Losses at the gene ends were 4 bases for V and 4 bases for J; bases not matched to a gene: 6. The CDR3 runs 15 residues.

The CDR3: CASSPGEPQHF. As DNA, the CDR3 is TGTGCCAGCAGTCCCGGAGAGCCCCAGCATTTT. The V call is TRBV6-6, the J call TRBJ1-5; D remains ambiguous. Trimming stripped 5 bases from V and 8 bases from J, with 7 bases between. Germline CDR1 reads MNHNY; CDR2 reads SVGAGI (reference sequence). This CDR3 contains 11 residues.

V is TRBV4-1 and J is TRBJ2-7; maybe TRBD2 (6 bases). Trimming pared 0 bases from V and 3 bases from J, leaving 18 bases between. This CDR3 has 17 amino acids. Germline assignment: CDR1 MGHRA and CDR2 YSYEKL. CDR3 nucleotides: TGCGCCAGCAGCCAAGAAAAGGGACGGCAGGGAGGCTACGAGCAGTACTTC. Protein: CASSQEKGRQGGYEQYF.

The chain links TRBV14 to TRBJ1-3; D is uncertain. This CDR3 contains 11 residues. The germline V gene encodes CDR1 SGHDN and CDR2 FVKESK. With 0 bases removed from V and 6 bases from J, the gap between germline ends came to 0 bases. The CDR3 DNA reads TGTGCCAGCAGCCAAGAAAACACCATATATTTT. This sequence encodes CASSQENTIYF.

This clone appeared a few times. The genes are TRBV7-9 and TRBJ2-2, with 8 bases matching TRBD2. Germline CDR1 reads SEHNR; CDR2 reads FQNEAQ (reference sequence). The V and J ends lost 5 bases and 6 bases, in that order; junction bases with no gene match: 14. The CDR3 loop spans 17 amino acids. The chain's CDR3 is CASSPRRGGRGPGELFF. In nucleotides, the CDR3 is TGTGCCAGCAGCCCCCGTCGGGGGGGGAGAGGCCCCGGGGAGCTGTTTTTT. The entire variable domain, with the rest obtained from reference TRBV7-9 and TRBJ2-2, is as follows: DTGVSQNPRHKITKRGQNVTFRCDPISEHNRLYWYRQTLGQGPEFLTYFQNEAQLEKSRLLSDRFSAERPKGSFSTLEIQRTEQGDSAMYLCASSPRRGGRGPGELFFGEGSRLTVL.

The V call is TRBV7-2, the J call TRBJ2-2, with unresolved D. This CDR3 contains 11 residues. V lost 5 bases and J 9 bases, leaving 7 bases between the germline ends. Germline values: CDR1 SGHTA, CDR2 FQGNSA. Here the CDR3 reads CASSPYWELFF. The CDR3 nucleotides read TGTGCCAGCAGCCCCTACTGGGAGCTGTTTTTT.

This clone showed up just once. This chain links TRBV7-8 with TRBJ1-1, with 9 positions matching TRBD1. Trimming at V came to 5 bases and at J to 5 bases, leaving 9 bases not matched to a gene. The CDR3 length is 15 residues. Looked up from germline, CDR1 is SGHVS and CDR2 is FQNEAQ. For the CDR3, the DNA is TGTGCCAGCAGCCTCGAGAGGGACAGGGATACTGAAGCTTTCTTT. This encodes CASSLERDRDTEAFF.

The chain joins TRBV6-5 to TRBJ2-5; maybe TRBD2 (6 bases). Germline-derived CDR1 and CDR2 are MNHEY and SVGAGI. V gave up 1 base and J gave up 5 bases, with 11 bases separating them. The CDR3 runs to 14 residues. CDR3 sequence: CASSYLRRGETQYF. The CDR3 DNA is TGTGCCAGCAGTTACTTACGGCGGGGCGAGACCCAGTACTTC.

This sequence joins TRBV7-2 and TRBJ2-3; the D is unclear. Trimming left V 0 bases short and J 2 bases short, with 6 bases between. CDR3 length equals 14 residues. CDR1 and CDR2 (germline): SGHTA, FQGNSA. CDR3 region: CASSLAPLTDTQYF. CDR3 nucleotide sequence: TGTGCCAGCAGCTTAGCCCCCCTCACAGATACGCAGTATTTT.

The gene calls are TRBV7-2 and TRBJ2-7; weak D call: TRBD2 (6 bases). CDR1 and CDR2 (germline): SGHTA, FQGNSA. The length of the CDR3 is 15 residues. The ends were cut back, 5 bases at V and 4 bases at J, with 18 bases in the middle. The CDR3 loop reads CASSRSMGGGYEQYF. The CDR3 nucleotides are TGTGCCAGCAGCCGATCCATGGGAGGTGGGTACGAGCAGTACTTC.